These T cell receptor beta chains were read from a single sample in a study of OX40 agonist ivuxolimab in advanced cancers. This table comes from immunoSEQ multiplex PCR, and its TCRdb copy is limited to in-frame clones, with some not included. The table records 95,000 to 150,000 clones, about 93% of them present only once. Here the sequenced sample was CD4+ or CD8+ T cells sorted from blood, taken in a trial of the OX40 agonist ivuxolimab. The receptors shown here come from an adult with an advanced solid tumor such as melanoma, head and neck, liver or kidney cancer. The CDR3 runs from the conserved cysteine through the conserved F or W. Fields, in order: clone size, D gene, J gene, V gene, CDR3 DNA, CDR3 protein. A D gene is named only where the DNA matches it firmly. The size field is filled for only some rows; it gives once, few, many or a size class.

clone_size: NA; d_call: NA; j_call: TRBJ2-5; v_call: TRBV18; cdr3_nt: TGTGCCAGCTCACCCCAGGAAGAGACCCAGTACTTC; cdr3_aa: CASSPQEETQYF
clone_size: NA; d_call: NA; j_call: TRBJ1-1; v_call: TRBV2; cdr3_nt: TGTGCCAGCAGCCAATCGGGTTTAGCTTTCTTT; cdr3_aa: CASSQSGLAFF
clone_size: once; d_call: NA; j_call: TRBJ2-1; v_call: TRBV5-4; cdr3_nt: TGTGCCAGCAGTCCTACAGGGAGCTCCTACAATGAGCAGTTCTTC; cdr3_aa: CASSPTGSSYNEQFF
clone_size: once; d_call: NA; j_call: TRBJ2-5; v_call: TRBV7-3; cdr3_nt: TGTGCCAGCAGCTTAACGGGAACACCGCAGGGACCCCAGTACTTC; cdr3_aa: CASSLTGTPQGPQYF
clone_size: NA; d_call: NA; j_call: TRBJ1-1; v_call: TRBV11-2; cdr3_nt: TGTGCCAGCAGCTTAAATTGGCCAGGGGAAGCTTTCTTT; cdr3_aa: CASSLNWPGEAFF
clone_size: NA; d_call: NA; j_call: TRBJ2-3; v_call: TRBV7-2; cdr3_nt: TGTGCCAGCAGCTTCCTGGGGCTCAGCACAGATACGCAGTATTTT; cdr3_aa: CASSFLGLSTDTQYF
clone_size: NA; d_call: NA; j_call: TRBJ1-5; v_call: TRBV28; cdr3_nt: TGTGCCAGCAACTCCGGAACCCCAAATCAGCCCCAGCATTTT; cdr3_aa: CASNSGTPNQPQHF
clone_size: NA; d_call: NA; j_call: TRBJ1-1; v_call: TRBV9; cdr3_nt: TGTGCCAGCAGCGTAGGGAGGGACACTGAAGCTTTCTTT; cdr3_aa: CASSVGRDTEAFF
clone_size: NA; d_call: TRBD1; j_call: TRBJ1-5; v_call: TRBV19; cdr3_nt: TGTGCCAGTAGTACCCAAGACAGGGTGGTCAATCAGCCCCAGCATTTT; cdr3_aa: CASSTQDRVVNQPQHF
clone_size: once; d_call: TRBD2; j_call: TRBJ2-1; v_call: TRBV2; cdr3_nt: TGTGCCAGCAGTTTCCTACTAGCGGGTGCCTCCAACGACAATGAGCAGTTCTTC; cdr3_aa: CASSFLLAGASNDNEQFF
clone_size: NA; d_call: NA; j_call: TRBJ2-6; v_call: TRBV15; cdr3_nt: TGTGCCACCAGCAGGCGGGGCTCCGGGGCCAACGTCCTGACTTTC; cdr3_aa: CATSRRGSGANVLTF
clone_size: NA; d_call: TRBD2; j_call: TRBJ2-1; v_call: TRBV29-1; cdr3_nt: TGCAGCGCTGCTGGCGGGACTACTAGTCCCAATGAGCAGTTCTTC; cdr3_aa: CSAAGGTTSPNEQFF
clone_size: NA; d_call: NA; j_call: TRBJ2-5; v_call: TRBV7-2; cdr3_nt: TGTGCCAGCAGCTTAGGAGGACAAGAGACCCAGTACTTC; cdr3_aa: CASSLGGQETQYF
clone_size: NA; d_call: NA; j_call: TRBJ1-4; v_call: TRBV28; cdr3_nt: TGTGCCAGCAGTTTTCAGCAAATTAATGAAAAACTGTTTTTT; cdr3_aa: CASSFQQINEKLFF
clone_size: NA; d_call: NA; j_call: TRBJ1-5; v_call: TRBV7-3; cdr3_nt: TGTGCCAGCAGCTTAAGCTCCCTAGCGGGGGGTCTCCAGCATTTT; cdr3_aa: CASSLSSLAGGLQHF
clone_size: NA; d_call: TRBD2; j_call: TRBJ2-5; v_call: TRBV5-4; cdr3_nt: TGTGCCAGCTCGAGCGGGGGGTACCAAGAGACCCAGTACTTC; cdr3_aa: CASSSGGYQETQYF
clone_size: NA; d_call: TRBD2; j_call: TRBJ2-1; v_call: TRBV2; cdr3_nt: TGTGCCAGCAGTTTAGCGGGGGGGCCCTACAATGAGCAGTTCTTC; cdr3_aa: CASSLAGGPYNEQFF
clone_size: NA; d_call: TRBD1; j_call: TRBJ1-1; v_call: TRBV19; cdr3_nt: TGTGCCAGTAGTCACCGGACAGGGTTTGGCACTGAAGCTTTCTTT; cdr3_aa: CASSHRTGFGTEAFF
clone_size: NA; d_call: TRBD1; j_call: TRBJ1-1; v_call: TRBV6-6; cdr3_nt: TGTGCCAGCAGTCAAGACAGGGGGACGAACACTGAAGCTTTCTTT; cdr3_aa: CASSQDRGTNTEAFF
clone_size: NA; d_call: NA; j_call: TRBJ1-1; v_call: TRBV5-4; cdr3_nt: TGTGCCAGCAGCTTGAGAGGGTTCAGCACTGAAGCTTTCTTT; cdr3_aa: CASSLRGFSTEAFF
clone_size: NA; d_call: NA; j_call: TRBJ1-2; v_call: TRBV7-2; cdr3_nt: TGTGCCAGCAGCCCAGACGGGGGGTCACTCAATGGCTACACCTTC; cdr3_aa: CASSPDGGSLNGYTF
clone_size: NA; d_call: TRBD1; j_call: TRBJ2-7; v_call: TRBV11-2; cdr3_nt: TGTGCCAGCAGCGTAAGAACCGGACAGGGTTACGAGCAGTACTTC; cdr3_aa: CASSVRTGQGYEQYF
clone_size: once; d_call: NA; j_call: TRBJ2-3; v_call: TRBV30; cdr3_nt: TGTGCCTGGGGGCGGCAGGGGAGCACAGATACGCAGTATTTT; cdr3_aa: CAWGRQGSTDTQYF
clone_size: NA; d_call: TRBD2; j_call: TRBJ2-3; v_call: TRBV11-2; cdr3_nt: TGTGCCAGCAGCTTAGTTAGCGGGAGTGCCTCGCCCCGTAATACGCAGTATTTT; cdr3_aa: CASSLVSGSASPRNTQYF
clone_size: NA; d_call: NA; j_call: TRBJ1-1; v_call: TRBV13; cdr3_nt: TGTGCCAGCAGCGTGACTGGGATCACTGAAGCTTTCTTT; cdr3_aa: CASSVTGITEAFF
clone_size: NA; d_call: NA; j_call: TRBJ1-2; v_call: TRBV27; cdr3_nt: TGTGCCAGCAGTTTATGGGGAGGGAGCAACTATGGCTACACCTTC; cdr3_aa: CASSLWGGSNYGYTF
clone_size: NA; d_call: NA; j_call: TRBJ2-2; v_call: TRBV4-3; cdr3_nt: TGCGCCAGCAGCCGCCAAGTAACCCCTGGGGGAATCAACACCGGGGAGCTGTTTTTT; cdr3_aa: CASSRQVTPGGINTGELFF
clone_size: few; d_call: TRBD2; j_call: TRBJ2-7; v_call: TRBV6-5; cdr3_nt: TGTGCCAGCCGTGGTAGCGGGAGGGGCAGCGAGCAGTACTTC; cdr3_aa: CASRGSGRGSEQYF
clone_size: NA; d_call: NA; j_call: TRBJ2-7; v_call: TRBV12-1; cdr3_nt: TGTGCCAGCAGCTCGGGTGGACCCTACGAGCAGTACTTC; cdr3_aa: CASSSGGPYEQYF
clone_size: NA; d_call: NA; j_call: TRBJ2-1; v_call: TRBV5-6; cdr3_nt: TGTGCCAGCAGCCCGGTAGGTCTAAACCACAATGAGCAGTTCTTC; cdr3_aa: CASSPVGLNHNEQFF
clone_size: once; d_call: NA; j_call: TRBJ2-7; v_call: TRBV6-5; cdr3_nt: TGTGCCAGCAGCCTTTTGTCTCTGGGAAACGAGCAGTACTTC; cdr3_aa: CASSLLSLGNEQYF
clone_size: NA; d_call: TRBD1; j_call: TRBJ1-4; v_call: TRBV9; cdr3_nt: TGTGCCAGCACCTATGCAGAGGGGGCGGGAGAAAAACTGTTTTTT; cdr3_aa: CASTYAEGAGEKLFF